Listed here are 6 T cell receptor beta chains from one sample, sequenced in a study of cytotoxic CD8 clonotypes in ibrutinib-treated CLL. The assay was immunoSEQ multiplex PCR, and TCRdb's table has in-frame clones only and misses some. The sample has around 160,000 clones, about 88% seen once. Sequenced material: PBMCs, taken at disease progression, from a patient treated with ibrutinib. The receptors stem from a human donor with chronic lymphocytic leukemia.

J is TRBJ2-1 and V is TRBV6-1, with 9 bases fitting TRBD2. Trimming took 6 bases from V and 5 from J; bases not matched to a gene: 2. Germline V gene sequence: CDR1 MNHNS, CDR2 SASEGT. The CDR3 spans 13 residues. DNA for the CDR3: TGTGCCAGCAGGACTAGCGGCGACAATGAGCAGTTCTTC. Residues: CASRTSGDNEQFF.

This clone was picked up many times. The CDR3 coding sequence is TGTGCCTGGAGTGATTTCTGGGATTATGGCTACACCTTC. Protein: CAWSDFWDYGYTF. The chain couples TRBV30 to TRBJ1-2; D gene uncertain. The germline gives CDR1 GTSNPN, CDR2 SVGIG (reference sequence). V was trimmed by 1 base and J by 5 bases, leaving 11 bases between them. The CDR3 has 13 amino acids.

This chain uses TRBV14 with TRBJ1-2; the D is unclear. The CDR3 sequence is 14 residues long. From germline, CDR1 is SGHDN and CDR2 FVKESK. The V end lost 4 bases, the J end lost 7 bases, and 16 bases lay between the germline ends. CDR3: CASSPDLATIGYTF. For the CDR3, the DNA is TGTGCCAGCAGCCCGGATTTAGCAACGATTGGCTACACCTTC.

The chain combines TRBV11-2 with TRBJ2-7; 8 bases are a match to TRBD1. Unmatched junction bases numbered 4, after V lost 5 bases and J lost 4 bases. This CDR3 contains 13 residues. Germline CDR1 reads SGHAT; CDR2 reads FQNNGV. CDR3 sequence (DNA): TGTGCCAGCAGCCAGGGACAGGCGTACGAGCAGTACTTC. Amino acids: CASSQGQAYEQYF. Supplemented by reference TRBV11-2 and TRBJ2-7, the full variable domain reads EAGVAQSPRYKIIEKRQSVAFWCNPISGHATLYWYQQILGQGPKLLIQFQNNGVVDDSQLPKDRFSAERLKGVDSTLKIQPAKLEDSAVYLCASSQGQAYEQYFGPGTRLTVT.

CDR3 coding DNA: TGTGCCAGCAGTATACGGTCCAACGAGCAGTACTTC. Translation: CASSIRSNEQYF. This chain uses TRBV28 with TRBJ2-7; D is unclear. This CDR3 has 12 amino acids. The V gene's germline CDR1 is MDHEN and CDR2 SYDVKM. The germline V and J ends were trimmed by 5 bases and 5 bases, with 10 bases remaining between them.

The chain has TRBV27 and TRBJ2-3; a weak D match, TRBD1 (6 bases). The germline V gene has CDR1 MNHEY and CDR2 SMNVEV (reference sequence). The V end lost 5 bases, the J end lost 8 bases, and 20 bases lay between the germline ends. This CDR3 is 15 amino acids long. The CDR3 here is CASSPTGGGGATQYF. The DNA for the CDR3 is TGTGCCAGCAGTCCGACAGGAGGTGGGGGAGCTACGCAGTATTTT.